The 27 T cell receptor beta chains below come from one sample, sequenced in a study of beta chain features in type 1 diabetes. The authors reverse transcribed all of the isolated RNA, so sequencing captured expressed TCRB transcripts. The data were produced by immunoSEQ multiplex PCR, yet TCRdb's version contains in-frame clones alone and is incomplete. The sample yields fewer than 400,000 clones, around 7.6% seen once. Sequencing was done on a sample of central memory CD4+ T cells from blood. The source of these receptors is a woman under 30 in good health.

The sample holds many counts of this clone. The chain combines TRBV10-3 with TRBJ2-1; D might be TRBD1 (5 bases). The V gene's germline CDR1 is ENHRY and CDR2 SYGVKD. Deletions cut 8 bases from V and 3 bases from J, with 14 bases between. The CDR3 totals 14 residues. The CDR3 protein is CAIPPVRDYNEQFF. In nucleotides, the CDR3 is TGTGCCATCCCCCCCGTCAGGGACTACAATGAGCAGTTCTTC.

This clone was counted a few times. The rearrangement links TRBV19 to TRBJ1-4, with D perhaps matching TRBD1 (6 bases). The CDR3 consists of 15 residues. V was pared by 2 bases and J by 8 bases, with 15 bases between. Per germline, CDR1 LNHDA and CDR2 SQIVND (reference sequence). The CDR3 protein is CASSISRYRDEKLFF. In nucleotides, the CDR3 is TGTGCCAGTAGTATATCCAGGTACAGGGACGAAAAACTGTTTTTT.

J is TRBJ2-3 and V is TRBV5-1; the D gene is possibly TRBD2 (5 bases). The CDR3 consists of 17 residues. The V gene's germline CDR1 is SGHRS and CDR2 YFSETQ. Between the trimmed V and J ends, which lost 2 bases and 4 bases, there was a span of 20 bases. This CDR3 reads CASSFFGVGPEADTQYF. Written as DNA, the CDR3 is TGCGCCAGCAGCTTTTTTGGAGTCGGCCCGGAGGCAGATACGCAGTATTTT.

This sequence joins TRBV4-2 and TRBJ2-5, with D possibly matching TRBD1 (5 bases). Trimming stripped 0 bases from V and 4 bases from J, with 15 bases between. The germline V gene has CDR1 LGHNA and CDR2 YNFKEQ. There are 16 residues in the CDR3. The CDR3 sequence is CASSQDQGAPGETQYF. For the CDR3, the DNA is TGTGCCAGCAGCCAAGATCAAGGGGCCCCGGGAGAGACCCAGTACTTC.

This clone turned up a few times. The V gene is TRBV6-6, the J gene TRBJ2-2; D remains ambiguous. The V gene's germline CDR1 is MNHNY and CDR2 SVGAGI (reference sequence). Between the trimmed V and J ends, which lost 10 bases and 0 bases, there was a span of 3 bases. The CDR3 runs to 11 residues. DNA of the CDR3: TGTGCCATCTCGAACACCGGGGAGCTGTTTTTT. It is translated as CAISNTGELFF.

Written as DNA, the CDR3 is TGTGCCAGCAGCTTCGGGACTAGCGCCTTATACGAGCAGTACTTC. Residues: CASSFGTSALYEQYF. The J gene is TRBJ2-7, the V gene TRBV5-4; 10 nucleotides agree with TRBD2. With 2 bases clipped from V and 4 bases from J, the junction kept 6 bases outside the gene matches. Germline lookup yields CDR1 SGHNT and CDR2 YYREEE (reference sequence). The CDR3 is 15 residues long. Full variable domain (missing parts from reference TRBV5-4 and TRBJ2-7): ETGVTQSPTHLIKTRGQQVTLRCSSQSGHNTVSWYQQALGQGPQFIFQYYREEENGRGNFPPRFSGLQFPNYSSELNVNALELDDSALYLCASSFGTSALYEQYFGPGTRLTVT.

This clone was seen a few times. V and J are TRBV4-3 and TRBJ2-6; D is unclear. Germline V gives CDR1 LGHNA, CDR2 YSLEER. Trimming took off 1 base at V and 2 bases at J, with 6 bases between the two ends. The CDR3 runs 15 residues. The CDR3 region is CASSQVSTGANVLTF. CDR3 sequence (DNA): TGCGCCAGCAGCCAAGTGAGTACTGGGGCCAACGTCCTGACTTTC.

This clone appeared a few times. V is TRBV7-9 and J is TRBJ2-2; possibly TRBD1 for D (6 bases). CDR3 size: 15 residues. The germline gives CDR1 SEHNR, CDR2 FQNEAQ (reference sequence). V was shortened by 5 bases and J by 6 bases, with 16 bases between the two germline ends. The CDR3 DNA sequence: TGTGCCAGCAGCCTGCAGGGGATGTGGGCCGGGGAGCTGTTTTTT. This gives the protein CASSLQGMWAGELFF. Looking up the rest from reference TRBV7-9 and TRBJ2-2 gives the full variable domain: DTGVSQNPRHKITKRGQNVTFRCDPISEHNRLYWYRQTLGQGPEFLTYFQNEAQLEKSRLLSDRFSAERPKGSFSTLEIQRTEQGDSAMYLCASSLQGMWAGELFFGEGSRLTVL.

The CDR3 bases are TGTGCCAGCAGTTTGGGGCTAGCGGGAAGGGAGACCCAGTACTTC. It codes for CASSLGLAGRETQYF. The V call is TRBV28, the J call TRBJ2-5; 9 bases map to TRBD2. Germline V gene lookup returns CDR1 MDHEN and CDR2 SYDVKM. CDR3 size: 15 residues. The J segment lost 5 bases and the V segment lost 3 bases, leaving 7 bases of the junction unmatched.

The table lists this clone with a few counts. This chain joins TRBV2 and TRBJ2-5; D call uncertain. V was trimmed by 4 bases and J by 7 bases, leaving 7 bases between them. The germline gives CDR1 SNHLY, CDR2 FYNNEI. This CDR3 contains 11 residues. The CDR3 DNA follows: TGTGCCAGCAGTGCCGTGGGGACCCAGTACTTC. It is translated as CASSAVGTQYF.

In its sample, this clone was seen a few times. The CDR3 reads CSVRAVARLYQETQYF. CDR3 coding DNA: TGCAGCGTGAGGGCTGTCGCCAGACTCTACCAAGAGACCCAGTACTTC. This chain uses TRBV29-1 with TRBJ2-5, with a weak D call TRBD2 (5 bases). V was clipped by 6 bases and J by 0 bases, with 20 bases between them. The V gene's germline CDR1 is SQVTM and CDR2 ANQGSEA. The CDR3 has 16 residues.

This clone was detected a few times. The CDR3 reads CASSLDGATDTQYF. In nucleotides, the CDR3 is TGTGCCAGCAGTTTAGATGGGGCCACAGATACGCAGTATTTT. The chain is built from TRBV28 and TRBJ2-3, with D possibly matching TRBD1 (5 bases). V was pared by 2 bases and J by 2 bases, with 8 bases between. The germline CDR1 and CDR2 sequences are MDHEN and SYDVKM. CDR3 length: 14 amino acids.

The sample holds a few counts of this clone. The J gene is TRBJ2-3, the V gene TRBV10-3, with D possibly matching TRBD2 (7 bases). Trimming took 2 bases from V and 0 from J, leaving 21 bases between them. CDR3 length equals 19 residues. Per the germline V gene, CDR1 is ENHRY and CDR2 is SYGVKD. This CDR3 reads CAISEPVGGLAASTDTQYF. The CDR3 coding sequence is TGTGCCATCAGTGAGCCTGTGGGGGGGCTAGCGGCTAGCACAGATACGCAGTATTTT.

This rearrangement joins TRBV7-2 to TRBJ2-4, with D perhaps assigned TRBD1 or TRBD2 (5 bases each). The germline V and J ends were trimmed by 2 bases and 8 bases, with 10 bases remaining between them. This CDR3 region has 13 residues. Germline assignment: CDR1 SGHTA and CDR2 FQGNSA. This CDR3 is CASSLYGTDIQYF. The CDR3 DNA is TGTGCCAGCAGCTTATATGGGACGGACATTCAGTACTTC.

The CDR3 nucleotides are TGTGCCAGCAGCCAAGGGCAGGGGCGATGGACTGAAGCTTTCTTT. It yields the protein CASSQGQGRWTEAFF. The chain joins TRBV14 to TRBJ1-1; tentatively, D is TRBD1 (6 bases). V shed 1 base and J shed 5 bases, with 14 bases lying between them. Germline CDR1 reads SGHDN; CDR2 reads FVKESK. The CDR3 is 15 amino acids.

This clone has a count of ten or more. The rearrangement uses TRBV18 and TRBJ2-5; TRBD2 agrees at 7 bases. CDR1 is KGHSH and CDR2 is LQKENI in the germline V gene. The J segment lost 2 bases and the V segment lost 4 bases, leaving 4 bases of the junction unmatched. The CDR3 has 14 amino acids. CDR3 in amino acids: CASSLSSGQETQYF. The DNA for the CDR3 is TGTGCCAGCTCACTTTCTAGCGGACAAGAGACCCAGTACTTC.

There are a few counts of this clone. The chain uses TRBV7-2 and TRBJ1-2, with a tentative D call TRBD1 (5 bases). The CDR3 length is 14 residues. Trimming took 5 bases from V and 2 from J, leaving 12 bases between them. The germline gives CDR1 SGHTA, CDR2 FQGNSA. The CDR3 DNA is TGTGCCAGCAGCGGCAGGGTCCTGAACTATGGCTACACCTTC. This sequence encodes CASSGRVLNYGYTF.

CDR3 DNA sequence: TGCGCCAGCAGCCAAGTTGAACCCTTATGCAGTACTAGCACAGATACGCAGTATTTT. This codes for CASSQVEPLCSTSTDTQYF. The rearrangement joins TRBV4-3 to TRBJ2-3; D remains ambiguous. Germline V gene sequence: CDR1 LGHNA, CDR2 YSLEER. The CDR3 length is 19 residues. The V end was cut by 1 base, the J end by 0 bases, with 20 bases between.

This clone occurred many times. The V gene is TRBV25-1, the J gene TRBJ2-1, with D uncertain. V gave up 8 bases and J gave up 4 bases, with 12 bases separating them. The CDR3 has 13 residues. The germline V gene has CDR1 MGHDK and CDR2 SYGVNS. CDR3 bases: TGTGCCAGCGAAGACGCCCGATACAATGAGCAGTTCTTC. It encodes CASEDARYNEQFF.

The sample holds a few counts of this clone. This sequence joins TRBV11-1 and TRBJ2-1; D perhaps matches TRBD2 (5 bases). The CDR3 is 14 amino acids. The V gene lost 3 bases and the J gene lost 10 bases, with 16 bases spanning the gap. Looked up from germline, CDR1 is SGHAT and CDR2 is FQDESV (reference sequence). The CDR3 protein is CASSLTTRQGEQFF. CDR3 DNA sequence: TGTGCCAGCAGCTTGACTACCCGTCAAGGGGAGCAGTTCTTC.

In its sample, this clone was seen a few times. In nucleotides, the CDR3 is TGTGCCAGCAGCCCGACTGCTAGCGGGAGAAGGCATACGCAGTATTTT. Encoded protein: CASSPTASGRRHTQYF. The chain recombines TRBV25-1 with TRBJ2-3, with 10 bases lining up with TRBD2. CDR3 size: 16 residues. CDR1 MGHDK and CDR2 SYGVNS come from the germline V gene. J was trimmed by 7 bases and V by 6 bases; bases with no gene match: 13.

This clone has more than one count but fewer than ten. The chain has TRBV5-1 and TRBJ2-7, with 7 bases that match TRBD2. The junction had 5 bases not matched to a gene; V was cut back by 1 base and J by 4 bases. The CDR3 is 14 residues long. In germline, CDR1 is SGHRS, CDR2 YFSETQ. The CDR3 nucleotides read TGCGCCAGCAGCTTGACGGGAGGTGCGTACGAGCAGTACTTC. Translation: CASSLTGGAYEQYF.

The rearrangement joins TRBV6-5 to TRBJ2-3; a weak D match, TRBD2 (5 bases). The CDR3 runs to 14 residues. Germline CDR1 is MNHEY and CDR2 is SVGAGI. Trimming removed 6 bases at V and 0 bases at J, with 10 bases between. As DNA, the CDR3 is TGTGCCAGCAGGCCCGGGATAAGCACAGATACGCAGTATTTT. Protein product: CASRPGISTDTQYF.

This clone has a count of ten or more. The chain links TRBV2 to TRBJ2-1; the match to TRBD2 covers 13 bases. This CDR3 contains 14 residues. V was clipped by 7 bases and J by 10 bases; unmatched bases: 7. Germline values: CDR1 SNHLY, CDR2 FYNNEI. The CDR3 coding sequence is TGTGCCAGCATGAGGACTAGCGGGAGTTTCGAGCAGTTCTTC. This codes for CASMRTSGSFEQFF.

The chain is built from TRBV7-9 and TRBJ1-2; D unresolved. This CDR3 region has 12 residues. V was trimmed by 1 base and J by 4 bases, leaving 4 bases between them. The germline V gene encodes CDR1 SEHNR and CDR2 FQNEAQ (reference sequence). The CDR3 nucleotides read TGTGCCAGCAGCTTAGAACTCTATGGCTACACCTTC. Translated, it gives CASSLELYGYTF.

This clone has just a few counts. One base away lies a much larger clone, so this may be a sequencing read error. The chain uses TRBV4-2 and TRBJ2-3; D unclear. The germline V and J ends were trimmed by 5 bases and 0 bases, with 3 bases remaining between them. Germline V lookup: CDR1 LGHNA, CDR2 YNFKEQ. The CDR3 extends over 12 amino acids. The CDR3 nucleotides are TGTGCCAGCAGCTTAAGCACAGATACGCAGTATTTT. This translates into CASSLSTDTQYF.

This clone has a handful of counts. The genes are TRBV4-3 and TRBJ1-2, with D possibly being TRBD1 (5 bases). The V gene's germline CDR1 is LGHNA and CDR2 YSLEER. The CDR3 has 14 amino acids. V was cut by 0 bases and J by 4 bases, with 9 bases left in between. The CDR3 loop is CASSQDRVGYGYTF. DNA for the CDR3: TGCGCCAGCAGCCAAGACAGGGTAGGCTATGGCTACACCTTC.